Presented here are 14 T cell receptor beta chains from one specimen sequenced in a study of vaccination and CD4 T cells after COVID-19. The treatment was: approximately 11-day PBMC culture with coronavirus spike peptide pools or control peptides (ViraFEST assay). An unexposed donor provided the CD4+ T cells, which were collected before the COVID-19 pandemic (2011-2018). Cultured CD4+ T-cell DNA underwent Oncomine TCR Beta short-read sequencing. Investigators obtained genomic DNA by extraction from cultured CD4+ T cells. Via MiXCR, TCRdb re-called the PCR reads, giving one row per CDR3 protein. The table lists 9,900 or so distinct CDR3 sequences, around two fifths of them singletons. Their antigens are not known. The specimen sequenced was CD4+ T cells from blood, cultured in vitro. These TCRs come from a human donor in good health.

The CDR3 DNA reads as TGTGCCAGCAGTACGCTAGCGGGTACCTCCTACGAGCAGTACTTC. Translated: CASSTLAGTSYEQYF. The rearrangement joins TRBV25-1 to TRBJ2-7, with TRBD2 matching 8 bases. This CDR3 has 15 residues. The trim removed 5 bases at V and 0 bases at J, leaving 6 bases unmatched. Germline lookup yields CDR1 MGHDK and CDR2 SYGVNS.

Notes on this clonotype: Sequence at one end of the junction differs from germline and may be a read error. This chain links TRBV7-7 with TRBJ2-5; 14 nucleotides align to TRBD2. CDR3 length equals 18 residues. Looked up from germline, CDR1 is SSHAT and CDR2 is FNYEAQ (reference sequence). Written as DNA, the CDR3 is TGTGCTAGCAGCTTGGGACTAGCGGGAGCAGGTGGCCCTGAGACCCAGTACTTC. Its protein product is CASSLGLAGAGGPETQYF.

The chain couples TRBV7-6 to TRBJ1-1; D is uncertain. The V gene lost 4 bases and the J gene lost 0 bases, with 18 bases spanning the gap. Per germline, CDR1 SGHVS and CDR2 FNYEAQ. The CDR3 consists of 17 residues. The CDR3 DNA reads TGTGCCAGCAGCTCGGCGCAGCGCCTTAGTCTGAACACTGAAGCTTTCTTT. It codes for CASSSAQRLSLNTEAFF.

This clonotype was seen a few times. This chain links TRBV20-1 with TRBJ2-7; no clear D gene. V lost 0 bases, J lost 5 bases, and 11 bases lay in between. The CDR3 is made up of 13 amino acids. CDR1 is DFQATT, CDR2 SNEGSKA, per germline (reference sequence). In nucleotides, the CDR3 is TGCAGTGCTAGAGATCCGGGTGGGAACGAGCAGTACTTC. This translates into CSARDPGGNEQYF.

J is TRBJ2-3 and V is TRBV5-1, with D perhaps matching TRBD2 (5 bases). This CDR3 has 16 amino acids. Germline CDR1 SGHRS, CDR2 YFSETQ. Trimming cost V 0 bases and J 1 base, with 12 bases left between them. Here the CDR3 reads CASSLAGRRGTDTQYF. The CDR3 nucleotides are TGCGCCAGCAGCTTGGCCGGCCGGCGGGGCACAGATACGCAGTATTTT. The variable domain in full, completed from reference TRBV5-1 and TRBJ2-3, reads KAGVTQTPRYLIKTRGQQVTLSCSPISGHRSVSWYQQTPGQGLQFLFEYFSETQRNKGNFPGRFSGRQFSNSRSEMNVSTLELGDSALYLCASSLAGRRGTDTQYFGPGTRLTVL.

This clonotype was counted only a few times. The chain links TRBV6-2 or TRBV6-3 to TRBJ2-3; possibly TRBD2 for D (6 bases). CDR1 and CDR2 (germline): MNHEY, SVGEGT. Trimming stripped 2 bases from V and 2 bases from J, with 11 bases between. The CDR3 length is 15 residues. The CDR3 protein is CASSYGGVPTDTQYF. For the CDR3, the DNA is TGTGCCAGCAGTTACGGAGGGGTACCCACAGATACGCAGTATTTT.

The chain couples TRBV5-1 to TRBJ1-1; weak D call: TRBD1 (5 bases). Looked up from germline, CDR1 is SGHRS and CDR2 is YFSETQ. CDR3 size: 15 residues. V lost 4 bases, J lost 3 bases, and 16 bases lay in between. CDR3 sequence reads: CASSRAPAGDTEAFF. DNA for the CDR3: TGCGCCAGCAGCCGGGCCCCGGCGGGGGACACTGAAGCTTTCTTT.

The rearrangement uses TRBV28 and TRBJ1-5; D might be TRBD1 (5 bases). V lost 7 bases to trimming and J lost 4 bases, with 11 bases between them. CDR3 length equals 13 residues. Germline V gene data show CDR1 as MDHEN and CDR2 as SYDVKM. The DNA for the CDR3 is TGTGCCAGCAAGACTTGGGGGAATCAGCCCCAGCATTTT. Amino acid sequence: CASKTWGNQPQHF.

This clonotype appeared a few times. The rearrangement uses TRBV2 and TRBJ1-5; tentative D call: TRBD1 (5 bases). Looked up from germline, CDR1 is SNHLY and CDR2 is FYNNEI. This CDR3 comprises 14 residues. The V end lost 6 bases, the J end lost 0 bases, and 9 bases lay between the germline ends. CDR3 nucleotides: TGTGCCAGCAGAGGGACTGATAGCAATCAGCCCCAGCATTTT. Translated: CASRGTDSNQPQHF.

This clonotype has more than one count but fewer than ten. This chain connects TRBV19 to TRBJ1-2, with 8 bases that match TRBD1. J was trimmed by 6 bases and V by 6 bases; bases with no gene match: 9. CDR1 and CDR2 (germline): LNHDA, SQIVND (reference sequence). CDR3 length equals 14 residues. CDR3 DNA: TGTGCCAGTAGCGCGGGACAGGCGTCGAATGGCTACACCTTC. Translating gives CASSAGQASNGYTF.

This clonotype has just a few counts. The V and J genes are TRBV7-8 and TRBJ1-1, with D possibly being TRBD1 (5 bases). V shed 8 bases and J shed 7 bases, with 20 bases lying between them. Per the germline V gene, CDR1 is SGHVS and CDR2 is FQNEAQ. The CDR3 is 14 amino acids. CDR3 region: CASRSSPGPGEAFF. The CDR3 DNA sequence: TGTGCCAGCCGGAGTAGTCCGGGACCGGGTGAAGCTTTCTTT.

V and J are TRBV18 and TRBJ1-1; 7 bases match TRBD1. Germline V gene data show CDR1 as KGHSH and CDR2 as LQKENI. This CDR3 is 14 amino acids long. The V segment lost 3 bases and the J segment 4 bases; nucleotides outside the gene matches: 5. CDR3 nucleotides: TGTGCCAGCTCACCTCGACAGGGAGTCACTGAAGCTTTCTTT. Protein: CASSPRQGVTEAFF.

The chain combines TRBV19 with TRBJ2-1, with D tentatively TRBD1 (6 bases). This CDR3 is built from 17 residues. Germline V CDR1 and CDR2: LNHDA, SQIVND (reference sequence). The germline V and J ends were trimmed by 5 bases and 0 bases, with 17 bases remaining between them. The DNA for the CDR3 is TGTGCCAGTAGTCCCCCCCCGGGCAGGGGCTCCTACAATGAGCAGTTCTTC. Residues: CASSPPPGRGSYNEQFF.

The chain joins TRBV6-5 to TRBJ1-1, with unresolved D. V was pared by 0 bases and J by 0 bases, with 5 bases between. There are 14 residues in the CDR3. Germline CDR1 is MNHEY and CDR2 is SVGAGI. In DNA, the CDR3 is TGTGCCAGCAGTTACTCGCTTCTGAACACTGAAGCTTTCTTT. It specifies CASSYSLLNTEAFF.